Listed here are 21 T cell receptor beta chains from one sample, sequenced in a study of cytomegalovirus exposure and HLA in healthy donors. Primers: 60 Vbeta forward and 13 Jbeta reverse. Measured with immunoSEQ multiplex PCR; TCRdb has only the in-frame clones, and not every one. Altogether some 140,000 clones are present, approximately 89% being singletons, with the ten largest covering 6% to 8%. The sample was PBMCs. Every receptor here comes from a woman in her 30s in good health and CMV-seropositive.

This chain joins TRBV7-3 and TRBJ2-7; 9 bases fit TRBD1. This CDR3 spans 14 amino acids. In germline, CDR1 is SGHTA, CDR2 FQGTGA. J lost 4 bases, V lost 5 bases, and 6 bases had no gene match. The CDR3: CASSPDRGGYEQYF. DNA for the CDR3: TGTGCCAGCAGCCCGGACAGGGGAGGGTACGAGCAGTACTTC.

The genes are TRBV11-2 and TRBJ2-1; D perhaps matches TRBD2 (5 bases). Trimming left V 0 bases short and J 2 bases short, with 8 bases between. CDR3 length: 15 residues. Germline-derived CDR1 and CDR2 are SGHAT and FQNNGV. The CDR3, as DNA: TGTGCCAGCAGCTTAGAGGGAGAACCCTACAATGAGCAGTTCTTC. This gives the protein CASSLEGEPYNEQFF.

The gene calls are TRBV28 and TRBJ1-2; D uncertain. CDR1 and CDR2 from the germline V gene are MDHEN and SYDVKM. The length of the CDR3 is 15 residues. Trimming took off 5 bases at V and 3 bases at J, with 16 bases between the two ends. CDR3 protein: CASSTPDWNDYGYTF. DNA for the CDR3: TGTGCCAGCAGTACCCCGGACTGGAATGACTATGGCTACACCTTC.

This clone has just a few counts. The rearrangement links TRBV30 to TRBJ1-1; the D is unclear. Germline assignment: CDR1 GTSNPN and CDR2 SVGIG (reference sequence). V lost 5 bases and J lost 5, with 15 bases in between. This CDR3 spans 13 amino acids. The chain's CDR3 is CAWEKTLGTEAFF. The CDR3 DNA follows: TGTGCCTGGGAGAAGACACTAGGTACTGAAGCTTTCTTT. Together with reference TRBV30 and TRBJ1-1, the CDR3 gives the full variable domain: SQTIHQWPATLVQPVGSPLSLECTVEGTSNPNLYWYRQAAGRGLQLLFYSVGIGQISSEVPQNLSASRPQDRQFILSSKKLLLSDSGFYLCAWEKTLGTEAFFGQGTRLTVV.

The rearrangement links TRBV6-1 to TRBJ1-2; D is possibly TRBD1 (5 bases). Germline V gene lookup returns CDR1 MNHNS and CDR2 SASEGT. The CDR3 has 16 amino acids. V was trimmed by 1 base and J by 3 bases, leaving 15 bases between them. CDR3 loop: CASSEGLRVSDYGYTF. The CDR3 DNA reads as TGTGCCAGCAGTGAAGGACTCAGGGTCTCCGACTATGGCTACACCTTC.

This chain uses TRBV6-6 with TRBJ2-2, with 8 positions matching TRBD2. This CDR3 comprises 16 residues. Germline V gene lookup returns CDR1 MNHNY and CDR2 SVGAGI (reference sequence). The J segment lost 6 bases and the V segment lost 4 bases, leaving 10 bases of the junction unmatched. DNA for the CDR3: TGTGCCAGCAGTTCCCTGGGAGCGGGGGCGTCCGGGGAGCTGTTTTTT. It is translated as CASSSLGAGASGELFF.

J is TRBJ1-6 and V is TRBV6-1; TRBD1 might be the D (5 bases). CDR3 length: 12 amino acids. V lost 8 bases, J lost 7 bases, and 9 bases lay in between. Germline CDR1 and CDR2: MNHNS and SASEGT. CDR3 protein: CASLQGNSPLHF. DNA of the CDR3: TGTGCCAGCTTGCAGGGAAATTCACCCCTCCACTTT.

The chain carries TRBV14 and TRBJ2-7; the match to TRBD1 covers 10 bases. Germline lookup yields CDR1 SGHDN and CDR2 FVKESK. This CDR3 comprises 16 residues. Unmatched junction bases numbered 5, after V lost 1 base and J lost 2 bases. The CDR3 DNA is TGTGCCAGCAGCCAAGGAAGACAGGGGGCTGCCTACGAGCAGTACTTC. As protein: CASSQGRQGAAYEQYF.

This clone was found a few times. The chain carries TRBV5-4 and TRBJ2-7, with 7 bases identical to TRBD1. V was pared by 0 bases and J by 1 base, with 4 bases of the junction left unmatched. The length of the CDR3 is 15 residues. Germline CDR1 and CDR2: SGHNT and YYREEE (reference sequence). CDR3 sequence: CASSLDRGLSYEQYF. In nucleotides, the CDR3 is TGTGCCAGCAGCTTGGACAGGGGCTTGTCCTACGAGCAGTACTTC.

Concerning this clone itself: Since no conserved phenylalanine or tryptophan closes the CDR3, a read error is the likely cause. The genes are TRBV5-1 and TRBJ1-1, with TRBD1 as a possible D gene (5 bases). CDR1 and CDR2 from the germline V gene are SGHRS and YFSETQ. V lost 1 base, J lost 0 bases, and 7 bases lay in between. CDR3 size: 14 residues. CDR3 in amino acids: CASSLIGVNTEAFL. The CDR3 DNA reads as TGCGCCAGCAGCTTGATAGGGGTGAACACTGAAGCTTTCCTT.

The gene calls are TRBV25-1 and TRBJ2-5; D possibly corresponds to TRBD2 (6 bases). The CDR3 runs to 14 residues. Trimming stripped 3 bases from V and 2 bases from J, with 10 bases between. Germline CDR1 and CDR2: MGHDK and SYGVNS. CDR3 sequence (DNA): TGTGCCAGCAGTGAGGGGGACTTTCAAGAGACCCAGTACTTC. Residues: CASSEGDFQETQYF.

This clone was recorded once. The chain links TRBV14 to TRBJ2-7; no reliable D call. The CDR3 spans 12 residues. Germline V gene data show CDR1 as SGHDN and CDR2 as FVKESK. V lost 5 bases and J 1 base, leaving 6 bases between the germline ends. The CDR3 sequence is CASSSGSYEQYF. The CDR3 DNA is TGTGCCAGCAGCTCCGGGTCCTACGAGCAGTACTTC.

This chain connects TRBV9 to TRBJ2-1, with D tentatively TRBD2 (5 bases). This CDR3 region has 16 residues. Trimming pared 1 base from V and 4 bases from J, leaving 15 bases between. Germline lookup yields CDR1 SGDLS and CDR2 YYNGEE. CDR3 sequence reads: CASSVRVSEAYNEQFF. The DNA of the CDR3 is TGTGCCAGCAGCGTAAGGGTTAGCGAGGCGTACAATGAGCAGTTCTTC.

The chain employs TRBV28 and TRBJ1-5; the match to TRBD1 covers 10 bases. This CDR3 is built from 16 residues. Germline V gene sequence: CDR1 MDHEN, CDR2 SYDVKM. J gave up 5 bases and V 1 base, and 5 bases lay outside the gene matches. CDR3 in amino acids: CASSLSGQGRHQPQHF. For the CDR3, the DNA is TGTGCCAGCAGTTTATCGGGACAGGGGCGACATCAGCCCCAGCATTTT.

The V gene is TRBV11-3, the J gene TRBJ2-3; D gene ambiguous. The CDR3 consists of 13 residues. Germline CDR1 is SGHNT and CDR2 is YENEEA. V was clipped by 2 bases and J by 1 base, with 4 bases between them. CDR3 loop: CASSLPGTDTQYF. The DNA for the CDR3 is TGTGCCAGCAGCTTACCTGGCACAGATACGCAGTATTTT.

The V gene is TRBV15, the J gene TRBJ2-5; tentative D call: TRBD2 (6 bases). With 4 bases removed from V and 2 bases from J, the gap between germline ends came to 17 bases. The CDR3 extends over 16 amino acids. From germline, CDR1 is LNHNV and CDR2 YYDKDF (reference sequence). The CDR3 sequence is CATSNLSGDFQETQYF. CDR3 coding DNA: TGTGCCACCAGCAACCTTAGCGGAGATTTTCAAGAGACCCAGTACTTC. Together with reference TRBV15 and TRBJ2-5, the CDR3 gives the full variable domain: DAMVIQNPRYQVTQFGKPVTLSCSQTLNHNVMYWYQQKSSQAPKLLFHYYDKDFNNEADTPDNFQSRRPNTSFCFLDIRSPGLGDTAMYLCATSNLSGDFQETQYFGPGTRLLVL.

This clone was counted once. The rearrangement uses TRBV6-6 and TRBJ2-7; 8 bases map to TRBD2. The CDR3 loop spans 12 amino acids. Trimming at V came to 6 bases and at J to 5 bases, leaving 3 bases not matched to a gene. Germline V lookup: CDR1 MNHNY, CDR2 SVGAGI (reference sequence). CDR3 in DNA: TGTGCCAGCAGCGGACTAGCCGACGAGCAGTACTTC. Translated, it gives CASSGLADEQYF.

The CDR3 reads CASSHQAGNIQYF. The CDR3 DNA sequence: TGTGCCAGCAGCCATCAGGCGGGGAACATTCAGTACTTC. The rearrangement uses TRBV13 and TRBJ2-4; TRBD2 is a possible D gene (6 bases). V was trimmed by 5 bases and J by 7 bases, leaving 12 bases between them. Germline CDR1 and CDR2: PRHDT and FYEKMQ (reference sequence). The CDR3 runs 13 residues.

In this sample, this clone turned up once. The chain recombines TRBV27 with TRBJ2-5, with a tentative D call TRBD2 (6 bases). This CDR3 has 14 residues. The V end was cut by 1 base, the J end by 6 bases, with 12 bases between. The germline gives CDR1 MNHEY, CDR2 SMNVEV (reference sequence). CDR3 loop: CASSLLEGQKTQYF. The CDR3 nucleotides are TGTGCCAGCAGTTTATTGGAGGGCCAGAAGACCCAGTACTTC.

Of note for this clone: Other DNA sequences in this sample translate to the same CDR3. The chain links TRBV5-1 to TRBJ2-2, with D possibly TRBD2 on 6 matching bases. Between the trimmed V and J ends, which lost 0 bases and 0 bases, there was a span of 6 bases. This CDR3 comprises 15 residues. CDR1 SGHRS and CDR2 YFSETQ come from the germline V gene. The CDR3 region has the DNA TGCGCCAGCAGCTTGGGACTAGCGAACACCGGGGAGCTGTTTTTT. Its translation is CASSLGLANTGELFF. Full variable domain (rest looked up from reference TRBV5-1 and TRBJ2-2): KAGVTQTPRYLIKTRGQQVTLSCSPISGHRSVSWYQQTPGQGLQFLFEYFSETQRNKGNFPGRFSGRQFSNSRSEMNVSTLELGDSALYLCASSLGLANTGELFFGEGSRLTVL.

The gene calls are TRBV13 and TRBJ1-1, with D maybe TRBD1 (5 bases). CDR3 size: 18 residues. The V end was cut by 0 bases, the J end by 1 base, with 18 bases between. Germline lookup yields CDR1 PRHDT and CDR2 FYEKMQ (reference sequence). In DNA, the CDR3 is TGTGCCAGCAGCTTAGGTACCGGGACTGGGATGGGGAACACTGAAGCTTTCTTT. It encodes CASSLGTGTGMGNTEAFF.